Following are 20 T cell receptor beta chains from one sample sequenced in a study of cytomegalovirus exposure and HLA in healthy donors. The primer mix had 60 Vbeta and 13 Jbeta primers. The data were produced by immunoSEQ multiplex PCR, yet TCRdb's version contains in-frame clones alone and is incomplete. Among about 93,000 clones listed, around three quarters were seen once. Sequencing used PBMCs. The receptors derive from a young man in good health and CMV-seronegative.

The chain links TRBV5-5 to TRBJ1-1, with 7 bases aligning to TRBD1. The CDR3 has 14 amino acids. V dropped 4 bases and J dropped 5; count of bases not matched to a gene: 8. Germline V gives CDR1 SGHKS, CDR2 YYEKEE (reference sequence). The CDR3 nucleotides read TGTGCCAGCAGCAGAGACAGGGATGGAACTGAAGCTTTCTTT. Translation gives CASSRDRDGTEAFF.

For the CDR3, the DNA is TGTGCCAGCAGCACTTGGACAGGGGCGAGCGATGGCTACACCTTC. It yields the protein CASSTWTGASDGYTF. The chain combines TRBV6-5 with TRBJ1-2, with 9 bases lining up with TRBD1. This CDR3 comprises 15 residues. Germline assignment: CDR1 MNHEY and CDR2 SVGAGI. J gave up 6 bases and V 6 bases, and 11 bases lay outside the gene matches.

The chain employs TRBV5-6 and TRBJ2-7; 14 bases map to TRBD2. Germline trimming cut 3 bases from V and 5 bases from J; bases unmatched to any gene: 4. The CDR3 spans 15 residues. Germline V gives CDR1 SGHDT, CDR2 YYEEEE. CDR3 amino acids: CASSSGLAGEHEQYV. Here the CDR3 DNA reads TGTGCCAGCAGCTCGGGACTAGCGGGAGAACACGAGCAGTACGTC.

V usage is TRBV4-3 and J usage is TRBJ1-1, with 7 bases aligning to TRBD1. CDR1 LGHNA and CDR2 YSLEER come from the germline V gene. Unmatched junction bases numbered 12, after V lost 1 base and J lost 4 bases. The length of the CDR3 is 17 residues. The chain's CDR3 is CASSQGLVGQLTTEAFF. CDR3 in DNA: TGCGCCAGCAGCCAAGGGCTAGTGGGACAGCTGACCACTGAAGCTTTCTTT.

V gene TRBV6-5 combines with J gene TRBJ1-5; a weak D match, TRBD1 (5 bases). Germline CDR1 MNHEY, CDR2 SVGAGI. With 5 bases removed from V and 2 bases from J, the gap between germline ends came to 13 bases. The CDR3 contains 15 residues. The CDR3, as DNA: TGTGCCAGCAGTAGAGACAGAGTAGGCAATCAGCCCCAGCATTTT. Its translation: CASSRDRVGNQPQHF.

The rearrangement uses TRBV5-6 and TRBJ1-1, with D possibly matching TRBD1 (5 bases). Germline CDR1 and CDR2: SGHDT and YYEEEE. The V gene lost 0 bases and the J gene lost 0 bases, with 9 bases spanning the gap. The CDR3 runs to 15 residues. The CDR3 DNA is TGTGCCAGCAGCTTGGTCCCAGGGATGAACACTGAAGCTTTCTTT. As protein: CASSLVPGMNTEAFF.

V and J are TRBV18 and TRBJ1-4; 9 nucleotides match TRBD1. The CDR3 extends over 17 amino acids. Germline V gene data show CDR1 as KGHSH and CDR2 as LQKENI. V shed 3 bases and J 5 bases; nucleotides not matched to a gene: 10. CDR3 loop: CASSPWGQGLANEKLFF. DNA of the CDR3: TGTGCCAGCTCACCCTGGGGACAGGGATTGGCGAATGAAAAACTGTTTTTT.

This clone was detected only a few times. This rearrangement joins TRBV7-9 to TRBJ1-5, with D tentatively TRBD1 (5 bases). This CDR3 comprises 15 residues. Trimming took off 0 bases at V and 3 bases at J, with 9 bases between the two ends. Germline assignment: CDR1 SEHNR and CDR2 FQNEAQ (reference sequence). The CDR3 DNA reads TGTGCCAGCAGCTTAGCAGGACAATCCAATCAGCCCCAGCATTTT. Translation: CASSLAGQSNQPQHF. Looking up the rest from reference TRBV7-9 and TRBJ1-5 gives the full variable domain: DTGVSQNPRHKITKRGQNVTFRCDPISEHNRLYWYRQTLGQGPEFLTYFQNEAQLEKSRLLSDRFSAERPKGSFSTLEIQRTEQGDSAMYLCASSLAGQSNQPQHFGDGTRLSIL.

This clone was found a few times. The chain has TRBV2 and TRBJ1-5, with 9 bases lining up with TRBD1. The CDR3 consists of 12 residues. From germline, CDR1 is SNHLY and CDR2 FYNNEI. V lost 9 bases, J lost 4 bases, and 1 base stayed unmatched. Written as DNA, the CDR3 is TGTGCCAGAGGACAGGGGAATCAGCCCCAGCATTTT. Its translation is CARGQGNQPQHF.

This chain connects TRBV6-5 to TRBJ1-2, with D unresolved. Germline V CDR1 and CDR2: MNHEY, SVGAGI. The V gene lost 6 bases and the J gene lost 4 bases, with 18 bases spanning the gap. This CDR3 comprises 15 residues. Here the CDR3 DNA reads TGTGCCAGCAGCCCCTCGGGGTGGACCCTCTATGGCTACACCTTC. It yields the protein CASSPSGWTLYGYTF.

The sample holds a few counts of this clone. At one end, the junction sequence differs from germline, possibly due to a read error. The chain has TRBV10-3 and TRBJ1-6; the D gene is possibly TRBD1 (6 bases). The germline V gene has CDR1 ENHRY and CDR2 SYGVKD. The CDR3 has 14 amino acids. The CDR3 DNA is TGTGCCGTCAGTCGGGGGGCAAATAATTCACCCCTCCACTTT. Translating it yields CAVSRGANNSPLHF.

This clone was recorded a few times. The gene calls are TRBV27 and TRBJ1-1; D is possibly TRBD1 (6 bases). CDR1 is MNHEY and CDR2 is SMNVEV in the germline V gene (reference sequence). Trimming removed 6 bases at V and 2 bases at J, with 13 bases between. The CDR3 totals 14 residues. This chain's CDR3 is CASRTGTLNTEAFF. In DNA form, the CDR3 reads TGTGCCAGCAGGACCGGGACACTAAACACTGAAGCTTTCTTT.

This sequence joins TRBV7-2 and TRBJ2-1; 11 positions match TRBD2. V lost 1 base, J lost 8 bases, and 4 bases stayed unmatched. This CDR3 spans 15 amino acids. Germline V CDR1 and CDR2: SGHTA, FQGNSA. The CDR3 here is CASSLVAGGPHEQFF. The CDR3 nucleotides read TGTGCCAGCAGCTTAGTAGCGGGGGGGCCCCATGAGCAGTTCTTC.

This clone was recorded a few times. This CDR3 is CASSIDRAVYGYTF. In DNA form, the CDR3 reads TGTGCCAGCAGCATCGACAGGGCGGTCTATGGCTACACCTTC. The genes are TRBV5-6 and TRBJ1-2; 7 bases line up with TRBD1. The V and J ends lost 4 bases and 4 bases, in that order; junction bases with no gene match: 7. Germline V gene lookup returns CDR1 SGHDT and CDR2 YYEEEE. CDR3 length equals 14 residues. The whole variable domain, remainder taken from reference TRBV5-6 and TRBJ1-2, is DAGVTQSPTHLIKTRGQQVTLRCSPKSGHDTVSWYQQALGQGPQFIFQYYEEEERQRGNFPDRFSGHQFPNYSSELNVNALLLGDSALYLCASSIDRAVYGYTFGSGTRLTVV.

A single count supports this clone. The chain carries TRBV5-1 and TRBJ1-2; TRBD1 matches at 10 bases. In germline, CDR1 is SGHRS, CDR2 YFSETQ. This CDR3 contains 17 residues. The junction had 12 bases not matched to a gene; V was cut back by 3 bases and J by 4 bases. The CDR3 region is CASSSRDRGLNSYGYTF. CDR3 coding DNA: TGCGCCAGCAGCTCCCGGGACAGGGGCCTGAACAGCTATGGCTACACCTTC.

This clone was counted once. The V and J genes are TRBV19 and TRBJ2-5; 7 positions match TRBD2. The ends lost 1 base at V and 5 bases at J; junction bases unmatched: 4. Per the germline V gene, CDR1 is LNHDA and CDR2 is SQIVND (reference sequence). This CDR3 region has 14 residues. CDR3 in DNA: TGTGCCAGTAGTATAGGGCCGCGGGGGGAGACCCAGTACTTC. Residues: CASSIGPRGETQYF.

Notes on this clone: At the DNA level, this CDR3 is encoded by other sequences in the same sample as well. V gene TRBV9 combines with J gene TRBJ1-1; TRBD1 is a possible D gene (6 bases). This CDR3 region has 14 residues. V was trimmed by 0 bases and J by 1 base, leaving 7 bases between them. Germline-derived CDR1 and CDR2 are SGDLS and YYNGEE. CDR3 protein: CASSVGQANTEAFF. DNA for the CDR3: TGTGCCAGCAGCGTAGGACAGGCGAACACTGAAGCTTTCTTT.

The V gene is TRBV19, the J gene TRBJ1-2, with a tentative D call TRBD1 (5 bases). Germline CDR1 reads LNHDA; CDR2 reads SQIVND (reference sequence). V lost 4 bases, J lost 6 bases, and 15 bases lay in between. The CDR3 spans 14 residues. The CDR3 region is CASSRAGLTNGYTF. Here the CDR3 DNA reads TGTGCCAGTAGTAGGGCAGGGCTAACGAATGGCTACACCTTC.

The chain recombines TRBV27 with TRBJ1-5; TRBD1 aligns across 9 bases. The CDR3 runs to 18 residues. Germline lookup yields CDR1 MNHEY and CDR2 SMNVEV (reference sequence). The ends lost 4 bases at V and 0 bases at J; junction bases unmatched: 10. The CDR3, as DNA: TGTGCCAGCAGTTATCCGGGACAGGGCGTCCATAGCAATCAGCCCCAGCATTTT. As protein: CASSYPGQGVHSNQPQHF.

The CDR3 nucleotides read TGTGCCAGCAGCTTAGGACAGACGAACACTGAAGCTTTCTTT. It specifies CASSLGQTNTEAFF. This chain joins TRBV5-6 and TRBJ1-1, with D perhaps TRBD1 (6 bases). The germline CDR1 and CDR2 sequences are SGHDT and YYEEEE. V shed 2 bases and J shed 1 base, with 9 bases lying between them. This CDR3 is 14 amino acids long.